Sequencing of this TCR beta chain was carried out in a study of T cell responses to AZD1222 COVID-19 vaccine. Note on this clone: Its target is not known.

From germline, CDR1 is MNHEY and CDR2 SVGEGT. V lost 2 bases, J lost 0 bases, and 26 bases lay in between. CDR3 size: 21 residues. Clones were sequenced by immunoSEQ multiplex PCR, and TCRdb holds only the in-frame ones, with some missing. The sample has roughly 120,000 clones, 70% to 90% seen once; the top ten hold 3% to 4%. Whole-study findings and limits: The peak T cell response came first, and repertoires were sampled only after it. There were mostly white British donors and more females than males, and clonal diversity was possibly underestimated. Regions left unmutated in variants are reportedly the target of nearly half of spike-specific TCRs. Baseline testing showed seropositivity in only six or seven AZD1222 recipients.

This rearrangement joins TRBV6-2 or TRBV6-3 to TRBJ1-5; possible D gene TRBD1, 6 bases. The material sequenced was peripheral blood, taken on day 0 of MenACWY control vaccination. This clonotype originated in an adult in good health. The CDR3 bases are TGTGCCAGCAGTTACACTTCAACGGAGGGGGGGCTGTTCTATAGCAATCAGCCCCAGCATTTT. Protein product: CASSYTSTEGGLFYSNQPQHF.